The rows below give T cell receptor beta chains drawn from one sample of a study of blood T cell repertoires in COVID-19. The assay was immunoSEQ multiplex PCR, and TCRdb's table has in-frame clones only and misses some. Of 100,000 or so clones listed, roughly 87% are singletons. Sequenced input: peripheral blood. These receptors were collected from a man aged 55 to 70 with acute or convalescent COVID-19. The CDR3 runs from the conserved cysteine through the conserved F or W. A D gene is named only where the DNA matches it firmly. Size is omitted from some rows. Given values are once, few, many or a class for expanded clones.

>TRBV7-2|NA|TRBD1|TRBJ1-1
CASSPDRGREAFF
TGTGCCAGCAGTCCCGACAGGGGGCGGGAAGCTTTCTTT
>TRBV11-3|few|TRBD2|TRBJ2-2
CASSLQAGDSTGELFF
TGTGCCAGCAGCTTACAAGCGGGGGATTCAACCGGGGAGCTGTTTTTT
>TRBV7-8|NA|NA|TRBJ2-7
CASSLRRTVYEQYF
TGTGCCAGCAGCCTAAGGAGGACAGTCTACGAGCAGTACTTC
>TRBV14|NA|NA|TRBJ2-3
CASSPRQETDTQYF
TGTGCCAGCAGCCCTAGACAGGAGACAGATACGCAGTATTTT
>TRBV12-3/TRBV12-4|NA|TRBD1|TRBJ1-2
CASSFTGAGYTF
TGTGCCAGCAGTTTTACAGGGGCCGGCTACACCTTC
>TRBV7-2|NA|TRBD1|TRBJ1-5
CASSLGTGSGQPQHF
TGTGCCAGCAGCTTAGGGACAGGGTCGGGTCAGCCCCAGCATTTT
>TRBV6-5|NA|TRBD2|TRBJ2-1
CASRTSGGVYNEQFF
TGTGCCAGCAGAACTAGCGGGGGGGTTTACAATGAGCAGTTCTTC
>TRBV5-1|NA|TRBD1|TRBJ1-2
CASSPGTGRRDGYTF
TGCGCCAGCAGCCCAGGGACAGGGCGGAGGGATGGCTACACCTTC
>TRBV9|medium-sized|NA|TRBJ1-1
CASSPGGMEAFF
TGTGCCAGCAGCCCCGGGGGTATGGAAGCTTTCTTT
>TRBV19|NA|NA|TRBJ2-4
CASSIGQGLAKNIQYF
TGTGCCAGTAGTATAGGGCAGGGGTTAGCCAAAAACATTCAGTACTTC
>TRBV7-6|NA|NA|TRBJ2-5
CASSFSTGLQETQYF
TGTGCCAGCAGCTTCTCAACAGGGTTACAAGAGACCCAGTACTTC
>TRBV27|many|TRBD2|TRBJ2-7
CASSLSPAGNYEQYF
TGTGCCAGCAGTTTATCGCCAGCGGGGAACTACGAGCAGTACTTC
>TRBV11-2|NA|NA|TRBJ2-3
CASSSFFWPDTQYF
TGTGCCAGCAGCTCCTTTTTTTGGCCAGATACGCAGTATTTT
>TRBV7-9|NA|NA|TRBJ1-1
CASSSSGNTEAFF
TGTGCCAGCAGCTCGTCAGGGAACACTGAAGCTTTCTTT